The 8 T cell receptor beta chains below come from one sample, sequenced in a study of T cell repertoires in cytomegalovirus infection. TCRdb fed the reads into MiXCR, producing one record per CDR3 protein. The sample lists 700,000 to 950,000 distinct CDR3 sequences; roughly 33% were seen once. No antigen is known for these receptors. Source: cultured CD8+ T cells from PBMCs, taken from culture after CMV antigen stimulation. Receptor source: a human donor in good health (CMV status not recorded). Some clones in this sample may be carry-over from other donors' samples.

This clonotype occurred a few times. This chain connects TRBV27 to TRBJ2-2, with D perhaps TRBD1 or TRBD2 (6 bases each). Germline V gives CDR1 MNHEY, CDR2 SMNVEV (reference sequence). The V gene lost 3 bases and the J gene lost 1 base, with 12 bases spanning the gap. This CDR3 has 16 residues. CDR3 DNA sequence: TGTGCCAGCAGTTTCTCGGGGGCGCAGAACACCGGGGAGCTGTTTTTT. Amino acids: CASSFSGAQNTGELFF.

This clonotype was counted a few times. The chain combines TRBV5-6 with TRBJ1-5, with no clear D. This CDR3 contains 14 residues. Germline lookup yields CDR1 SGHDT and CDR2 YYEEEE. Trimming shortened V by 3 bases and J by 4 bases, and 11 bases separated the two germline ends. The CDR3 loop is CASSSWLGNQPQHF. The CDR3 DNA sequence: TGTGCCAGCAGCTCCTGGTTGGGGAATCAGCCCCAGCATTTT.

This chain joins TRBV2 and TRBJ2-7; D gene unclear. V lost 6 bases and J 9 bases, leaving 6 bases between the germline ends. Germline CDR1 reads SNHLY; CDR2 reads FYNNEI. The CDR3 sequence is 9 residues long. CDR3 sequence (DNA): TGTGCCAGCAGCCCGGGGCAGTACGTC. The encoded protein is CASSPGQYV.

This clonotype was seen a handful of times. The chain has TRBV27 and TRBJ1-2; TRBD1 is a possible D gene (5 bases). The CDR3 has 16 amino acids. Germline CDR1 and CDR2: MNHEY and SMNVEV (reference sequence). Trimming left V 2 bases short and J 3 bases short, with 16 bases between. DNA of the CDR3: TGTGCCAGCAGTTTAAGTCTAGGGTCGGGGGACTATGGCTACACCTTC. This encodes CASSLSLGSGDYGYTF.

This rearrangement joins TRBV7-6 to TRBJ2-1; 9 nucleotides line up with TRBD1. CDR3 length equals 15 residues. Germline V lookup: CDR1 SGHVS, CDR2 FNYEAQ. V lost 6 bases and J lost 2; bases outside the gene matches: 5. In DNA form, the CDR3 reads TGTGCCAGCAGTAATCGGGACAGGGCCTACAATGAGCAGTTCTTC. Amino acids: CASSNRDRAYNEQFF. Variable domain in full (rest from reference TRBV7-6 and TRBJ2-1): GAGVSQSPRYKVTKRGQDVALRCDPISGHVSLYWYRQALGQGPEFLTYFNYEAQQDKSGLPNDRFSAERPEGSISTLTIQRTEQRDSAMYRCASSNRDRAYNEQFFGPGTRLTVL.

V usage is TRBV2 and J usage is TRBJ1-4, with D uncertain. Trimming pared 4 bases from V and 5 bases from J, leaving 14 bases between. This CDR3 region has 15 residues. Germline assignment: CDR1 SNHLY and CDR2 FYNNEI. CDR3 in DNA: TGTGCCAGCAGTGTGGTGAGCCATGGCAATGAAAAACTGTTTTTT. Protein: CASSVVSHGNEKLFF.

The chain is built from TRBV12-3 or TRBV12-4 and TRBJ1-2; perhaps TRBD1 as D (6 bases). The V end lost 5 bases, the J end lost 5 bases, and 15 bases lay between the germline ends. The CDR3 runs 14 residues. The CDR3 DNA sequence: TGTGCCAGCAGTGCAGGGGCCCCGACGTATGGCTACACCTTC. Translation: CASSAGAPTYGYTF.

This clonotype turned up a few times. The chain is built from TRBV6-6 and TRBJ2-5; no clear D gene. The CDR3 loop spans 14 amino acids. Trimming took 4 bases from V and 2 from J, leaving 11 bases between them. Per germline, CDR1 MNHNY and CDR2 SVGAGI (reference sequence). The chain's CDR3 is CASSSLDPQETQYF. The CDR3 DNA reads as TGTGCCAGCAGTTCTCTCGACCCGCAAGAGACCCAGTACTTC.